This record covers a single T cell receptor (beta chain). This CDR3 is built from 18 residues. Trimming shortened V by 0 bases and J by 4 bases, and 19 bases separated the two germline ends. CDR1 is SNHLY, CDR2 FYNNEI, per germline. The data originate from a study of T cell responses to AZD1222 COVID-19 vaccine. TCRdb's copy holds only in-frame clones and misses some; the assay was immunoSEQ multiplex PCR. The table lists about 77,000 clones, roughly 90% of them singletons. The chain uses TRBV2 and TRBJ2-1, with D possibly being TRBD2 (7 bases). This TCR was sampled from an adult who received the AZD1222 COVID-19 vaccine. Sequences were derived from peripheral blood, sampled 28 days after the second AZD1222 dose. CDR3 in DNA: TGTGCCAGCAGTGAAGCGCTTCCGGCTAGCGGACAGTACAATGAGCAGTTCTTC. This gives the protein CASSEALPASGQYNEQFF.